The present T cell receptor beta chain was sequenced within a study of T cells after yellow fever vaccination. Trimming shortened V by 0 bases and J by 1 base, and 8 bases separated the two germline ends. This CDR3 contains 14 residues. Germline CDR1 DFQATT, CDR2 SNEGSKA (reference sequence). The sample holds a few counts of this clonotype. Its specificity is not known. Study findings and constraints: Primary-vaccination clones mostly resurfaced post-booster (about 96% CD4, more than 85% CD8). Some clonotypes, a small share, were shared between CD4 and CD8 compartments.

TCRdb passed the 5' RACE reads through MiXCR, listing each CDR3 protein once. This table holds approximately 300,000 distinct CDR3 sequences, around 6.8% found once. The rearrangement uses TRBV20-1 and TRBJ2-3; no clear D gene. The clonotype comes from a man between 18 and 35 years old who received the YFV17D yellow fever vaccine. Here the sequenced sample was PBMCs, taken roughly 46 days after the first yellow fever vaccination. The CDR3 spells CSAREDRRTDTQYF. In DNA, the CDR3 is TGCAGTGCTAGAGAGGACCGACGCACAGATACGCAGTATTTT.